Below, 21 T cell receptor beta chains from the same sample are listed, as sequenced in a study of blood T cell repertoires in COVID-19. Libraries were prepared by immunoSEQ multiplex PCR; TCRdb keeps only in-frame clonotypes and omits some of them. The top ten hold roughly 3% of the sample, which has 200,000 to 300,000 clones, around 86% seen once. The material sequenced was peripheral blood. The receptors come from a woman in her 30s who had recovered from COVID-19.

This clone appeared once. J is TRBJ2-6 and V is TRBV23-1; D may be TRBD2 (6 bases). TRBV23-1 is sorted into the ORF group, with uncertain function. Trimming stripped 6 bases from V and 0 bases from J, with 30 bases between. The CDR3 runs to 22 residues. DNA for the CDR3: TGCGCCAGCAGCACTACGGAGGGACGGGTCGGACAAAAGAGCTCTGGGGCCAACGTCCTGACTTTC. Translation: CASSTTEGRVGQKSSGANVLTF.

The CDR3 here is CASSQEVAWESSYEQYF. DNA of the CDR3: TGTGCCAGCAGCCAAGAAGTAGCGTGGGAGAGCTCCTACGAGCAGTACTTC. V is TRBV3-1 (or the pseudogene TRBV3-2) and J is TRBJ2-7, with a tentative D call TRBD2 (5 bases). The CDR3 consists of 17 residues. In germline, CDR1 is LGHDT, CDR2 YNNKEL (reference sequence). Trimming took off 0 bases at V and 0 bases at J, with 15 bases between the two ends.

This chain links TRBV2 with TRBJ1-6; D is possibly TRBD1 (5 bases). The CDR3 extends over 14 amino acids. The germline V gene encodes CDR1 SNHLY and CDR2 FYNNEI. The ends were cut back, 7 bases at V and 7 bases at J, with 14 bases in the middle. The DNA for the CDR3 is TGTGCCAGCACTACGGGACTCCCGAATTCACCCCTCCACTTT. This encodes CASTTGLPNSPLHF.

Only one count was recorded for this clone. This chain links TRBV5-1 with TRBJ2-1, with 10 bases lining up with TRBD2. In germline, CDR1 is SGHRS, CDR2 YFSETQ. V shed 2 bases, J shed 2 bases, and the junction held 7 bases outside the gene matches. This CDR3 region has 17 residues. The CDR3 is CASSLGAGGMTYNEQFF. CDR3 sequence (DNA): TGCGCCAGCAGCTTAGGAGCGGGGGGGATGACCTACAATGAGCAGTTCTTC.

The CDR3 sequence: CASLRSGGSTDTQYF. As DNA, the CDR3 is TGTGCCAGCCTCCGAAGCGGGGGGAGCACAGATACGCAGTATTTT. The rearrangement uses TRBV2 and TRBJ2-3; TRBD2 matches at 9 bases. The junction had 6 bases not matched to a gene; V was cut back by 8 bases and J by 0 bases. CDR1 SNHLY and CDR2 FYNNEI come from the germline V gene. CDR3 size: 15 residues.

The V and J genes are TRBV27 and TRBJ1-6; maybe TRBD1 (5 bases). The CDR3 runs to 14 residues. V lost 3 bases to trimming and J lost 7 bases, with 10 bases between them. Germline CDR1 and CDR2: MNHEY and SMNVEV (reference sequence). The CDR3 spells CASSLLTENSPLHF. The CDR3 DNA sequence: TGTGCCAGCAGTTTGTTGACAGAGAATTCACCCCTCCACTTT.

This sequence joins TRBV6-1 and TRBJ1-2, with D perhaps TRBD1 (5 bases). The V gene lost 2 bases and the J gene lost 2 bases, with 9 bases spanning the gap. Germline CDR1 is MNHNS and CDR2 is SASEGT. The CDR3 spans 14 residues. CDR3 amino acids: CASSELRDNYGYTF. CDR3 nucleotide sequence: TGTGCCAGCAGTGAACTGCGGGACAACTATGGCTACACCTTC.

CDR3 residues: CASRITPERDRGLYGYTF. CDR3 bases: TGTGCCAGCAGGATAACCCCTGAGCGGGACAGGGGGCTCTATGGCTACACCTTC. The chain couples TRBV7-3 to TRBJ1-2, with 12 positions matching TRBD1. The CDR3 contains 18 residues. Trimming removed 6 bases from V and 4 bases from J; junction bases left unmatched: 15. Germline V lookup: CDR1 SGHTA, CDR2 FQGTGA.

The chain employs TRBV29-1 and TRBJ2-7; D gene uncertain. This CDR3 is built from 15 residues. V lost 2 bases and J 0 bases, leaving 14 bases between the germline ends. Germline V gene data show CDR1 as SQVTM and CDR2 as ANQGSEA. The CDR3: CSVESSQANSYEQYF. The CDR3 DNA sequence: TGCAGCGTTGAAAGTTCCCAGGCCAACTCCTACGAGCAGTACTTC.

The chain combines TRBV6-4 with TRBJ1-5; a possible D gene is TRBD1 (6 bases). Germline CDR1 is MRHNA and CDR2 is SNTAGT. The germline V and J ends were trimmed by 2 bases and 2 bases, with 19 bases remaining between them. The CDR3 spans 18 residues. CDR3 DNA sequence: TGTGCCAGCAGTGACCGGGACACGAGATCGAATGGCAATCAGCCCCAGCATTTT. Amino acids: CASSDRDTRSNGNQPQHF.

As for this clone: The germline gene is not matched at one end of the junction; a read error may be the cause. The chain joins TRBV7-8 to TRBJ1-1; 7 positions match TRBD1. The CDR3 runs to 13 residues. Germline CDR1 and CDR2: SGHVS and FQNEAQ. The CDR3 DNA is TGTGCTAGCACAGGGGTCTGGGACACTGAAGCTTTCTTT. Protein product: CASTGVWDTEAFF.

CDR3 sequence (DNA): TGTGCCAGCAGTTTAGTAGCGGACAGCACAGATACGCAGTATTTT. This encodes CASSLVADSTDTQYF. The J gene is TRBJ2-3, the V gene TRBV28, with D possibly TRBD2 on 6 matching bases. Looked up from germline, CDR1 is MDHEN and CDR2 is SYDVKM. The CDR3 is made up of 15 amino acids. Trimming cost V 2 bases and J 0 bases, with 9 bases left between them.

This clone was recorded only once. For the CDR3, the DNA is TGTGCCAGCAGCATAACTAGCGGGGGAGGCGTGCAGTTCTTC. It specifies CASSITSGGGVQFF. This chain joins TRBV11-2 and TRBJ2-1; 11 positions agree with TRBD2. The CDR3 runs 14 residues. J gave up 12 bases and V 5 bases, and 9 bases lay outside the gene matches. In germline, CDR1 is SGHAT, CDR2 FQNNGV.

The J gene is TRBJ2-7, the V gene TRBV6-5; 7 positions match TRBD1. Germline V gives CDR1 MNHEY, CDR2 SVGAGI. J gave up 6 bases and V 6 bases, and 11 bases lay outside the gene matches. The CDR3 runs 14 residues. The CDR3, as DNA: TGTGCCAGCAGCTCACTCGGGACAGAAGGCGAGCAGTACTTC. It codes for CASSSLGTEGEQYF.

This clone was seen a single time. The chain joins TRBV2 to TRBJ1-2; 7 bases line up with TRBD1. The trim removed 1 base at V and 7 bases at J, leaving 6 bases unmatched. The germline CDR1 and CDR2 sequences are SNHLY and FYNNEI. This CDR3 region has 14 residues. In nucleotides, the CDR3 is TGTGCCAGCAGTGAAGTAAGGGACAGCCCTGGCTACACCTTC. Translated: CASSEVRDSPGYTF.

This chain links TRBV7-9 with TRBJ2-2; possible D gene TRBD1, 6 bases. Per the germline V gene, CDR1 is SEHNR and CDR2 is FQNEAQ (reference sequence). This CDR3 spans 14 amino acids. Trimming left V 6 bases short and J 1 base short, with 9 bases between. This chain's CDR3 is CASSWDKNTGELFF. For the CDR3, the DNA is TGTGCCAGCAGTTGGGACAAGAACACCGGGGAGCTGTTTTTT.

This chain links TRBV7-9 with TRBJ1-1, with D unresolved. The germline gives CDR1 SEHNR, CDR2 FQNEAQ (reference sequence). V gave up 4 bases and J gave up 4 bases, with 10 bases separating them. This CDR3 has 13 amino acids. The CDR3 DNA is TGTGCCAGCAGCTCGTCCCCCAGCACTGAAGCTTTCTTT. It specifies CASSSSPSTEAFF.

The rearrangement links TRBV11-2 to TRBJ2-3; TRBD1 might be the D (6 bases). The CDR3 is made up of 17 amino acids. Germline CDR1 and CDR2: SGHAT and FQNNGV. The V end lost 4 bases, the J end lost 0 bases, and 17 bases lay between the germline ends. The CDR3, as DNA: TGTGCCAGCAGCTCTAGAATGACAGGACCTAGCACAGATACGCAGTATTTT. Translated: CASSSRMTGPSTDTQYF.

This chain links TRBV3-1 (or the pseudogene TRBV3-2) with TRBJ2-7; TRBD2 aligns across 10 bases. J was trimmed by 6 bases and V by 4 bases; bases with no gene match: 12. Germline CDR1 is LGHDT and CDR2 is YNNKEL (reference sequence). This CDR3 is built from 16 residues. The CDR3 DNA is TGTGCCAGCAGCCTCAGGGGAGGACTAGCGGTCTCCGAGCAGTACTTC. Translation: CASSLRGGLAVSEQYF.

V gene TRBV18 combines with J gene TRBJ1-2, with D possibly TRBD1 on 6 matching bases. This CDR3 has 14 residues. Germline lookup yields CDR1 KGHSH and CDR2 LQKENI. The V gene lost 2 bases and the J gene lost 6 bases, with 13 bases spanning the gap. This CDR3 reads CASSPLGAAHGYTF. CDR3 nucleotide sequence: TGTGCCAGCTCACCATTGGGGGCAGCTCATGGCTACACCTTC.

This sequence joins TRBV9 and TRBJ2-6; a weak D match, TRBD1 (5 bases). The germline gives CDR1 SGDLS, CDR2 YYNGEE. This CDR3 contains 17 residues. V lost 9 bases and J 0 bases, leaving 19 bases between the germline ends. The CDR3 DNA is TGTGCCAAATACAGGAACAAAAGCTACTCTGGGGCCAACGTCCTGACTTTC. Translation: CAKYRNKSYSGANVLTF.